Following are 11 T cell receptor beta chains from one sample sequenced in a study of blood T cell repertoires in COVID-19. This table comes from immunoSEQ multiplex PCR, and its TCRdb copy is limited to in-frame clones, with some not included. The sample consists of 200,000 to 250,000 clones, approximately 86% of them appearing once. Sequenced material: peripheral blood. These receptors all come from a woman aged 55-69 years who had recovered from COVID-19.

The chain recombines TRBV29-1 with TRBJ1-1; D is uncertain. Trimming stripped 3 bases from V and 0 bases from J, with 8 bases between. The CDR3 has 13 residues. From germline, CDR1 is SQVTM and CDR2 ANQGSEA. For the CDR3, the DNA is TGCAGCGTTGAGGGCACCTTGAACACTGAAGCTTTCTTT. Translation: CSVEGTLNTEAFF.

The CDR3 loop reads CASSPPGARMTEAFF. DNA for the CDR3: TGTGCCAGCAGCCCCCCAGGGGCGCGAATGACTGAAGCTTTCTTT. The chain uses TRBV28 and TRBJ1-1; TRBD1 is a possible D gene (6 bases). Germline lookup yields CDR1 MDHEN and CDR2 SYDVKM. V was trimmed by 6 bases and J by 5 bases, leaving 19 bases between them. The CDR3 covers 15 residues.

The J gene is TRBJ2-5, the V gene TRBV6-2 or TRBV6-3, with D tentatively TRBD2 (5 bases). The V end was cut by 6 bases, the J end by 3 bases, with 23 bases between. The CDR3 covers 17 residues. Germline CDR1 and CDR2: MNHEY and SVGEGT. CDR3 nucleotides: TGTGCCAGCAGCCCCTCTTTGAGCGGTGATAAGGAAGAGACCCAGTACTTC. Its translation: CASSPSLSGDKEETQYF.

The genes are TRBV6-5 and TRBJ2-2; unclear D gene. This CDR3 has 14 amino acids. The V gene's germline CDR1 is MNHEY and CDR2 SVGAGI. Trimming shortened V by 8 bases and J by 2 bases, and 12 bases separated the two germline ends. For the CDR3, the DNA is TGTGCCAGCCTGGTGCGACTCAACACCGGGGAGCTGTTTTTT. This codes for CASLVRLNTGELFF.

The V gene is TRBV3-1 (or the pseudogene TRBV3-2), the J gene TRBJ2-5; 7 nucleotides match TRBD1. Germline CDR1 is LGHDT and CDR2 is YNNKEL (reference sequence). The CDR3 is 13 amino acids. Germline trimming cut 6 bases from V and 1 base from J; bases unmatched to any gene: 2. DNA for the CDR3: TGTGCCAGCAGGGACAGGACCCAAGAGACCCAGTACTTC. This translates into CASRDRTQETQYF.

The chain uses TRBV19 and TRBJ2-7; 11 positions agree with TRBD1. With 5 bases clipped from V and 2 bases from J, the junction kept 11 bases outside the gene matches. CDR3 length: 17 amino acids. Looked up from germline, CDR1 is LNHDA and CDR2 is SQIVND (reference sequence). The CDR3 nucleotides are TGTGCCAGTAGTCCCGGGACAGGGGGTATCCTCCCCTACGAGCAGTACTTC. This codes for CASSPGTGGILPYEQYF.

This chain connects TRBV6-5 to TRBJ1-2; D perhaps matches TRBD1 (5 bases). Trimming removed 0 bases from V and 4 bases from J, with 9 bases in between. The CDR3 loop spans 14 amino acids. CDR1 is MNHEY and CDR2 is SVGAGI in the germline V gene. The CDR3 DNA sequence: TGTGCCAGCAGTTACTCGAGCAGGGCCTATGGCTACACCTTC. This codes for CASSYSSRAYGYTF.

V gene TRBV7-3 combines with J gene TRBJ2-5, with 10 positions matching TRBD1. The V and J ends lost 3 bases and 3 bases, in that order; junction bases with no gene match: 7. This CDR3 has 16 amino acids. CDR1 and CDR2 from the germline V gene are SGHTA and FQGTGA. CDR3 residues: CASSFSGQGEKETQYF. The CDR3, as DNA: TGTGCCAGCAGCTTTAGCGGACAGGGGGAAAAAGAGACCCAGTACTTC.

V and J are TRBV13 and TRBJ2-7; D perhaps matches TRBD2 (5 bases). V dropped 8 bases and J dropped 1 base, with 9 bases sitting between them. CDR3 length: 12 residues. CDR1 and CDR2 (germline): PRHDT, FYEKMQ (reference sequence). The CDR3 DNA reads as TGTGCCAGCGAAGCGGCTTCCTACGAGCAGTACTTC. Protein product: CASEAASYEQYF.

The V and J genes are TRBV10-2 and TRBJ1-1; TRBD1 is a possible D gene (5 bases). CDR3 length: 13 amino acids. Germline V gene data show CDR1 as WSHSY and CDR2 as SAAADI. Trimming removed 7 bases at V and 5 bases at J, with 14 bases between. The CDR3 spells CASKPAGGTEAFF. In nucleotides, the CDR3 is TGCGCCAGCAAACCAGCGGGGGGTACTGAAGCTTTCTTT.

The genes are TRBV5-5 and TRBJ1-2, with 7 bases lining up with TRBD1. The germline CDR1 and CDR2 sequences are SGHKS and YYEKEE (reference sequence). The CDR3 extends over 15 amino acids. The V and J ends lost 2 bases and 4 bases, in that order; junction bases with no gene match: 8. DNA for the CDR3: TGTGCCAGCAGCTTCCTCCAGACAGGGACCTATGGCTACACCTTC. Protein product: CASSFLQTGTYGYTF.